Presented here are 27 T cell receptor beta chains from one specimen sequenced in a study of blood T cell repertoires in COVID-19. The table came from immunoSEQ multiplex PCR; TCRdb's copy has only in-frame clones and leaves some out. The repertoire includes more than 200,000 clones, approximately 86% of them detected once, and about 5.3% sits in the top ten. What was sequenced was peripheral blood. The receptor source for this set is a woman aged 80 or over with active or convalescent COVID-19.

V usage is TRBV3-1 (or the pseudogene TRBV3-2) and J usage is TRBJ1-1; TRBD1 is a possible D gene (5 bases). Trimming pared 0 bases from V and 5 bases from J, leaving 13 bases between. The CDR3 extends over 15 amino acids. CDR1 and CDR2 (germline): LGHDT, YNNKEL (reference sequence). The CDR3, as DNA: TGTGCCAGCAGCCAAGATCCCAGGAGGGGAACTGAAGCTTTCTTT. Translated, it gives CASSQDPRRGTEAFF.

The rearrangement links TRBV6-5 to TRBJ1-4, with D tentatively TRBD1 (5 bases). CDR1 and CDR2 (germline): MNHEY, SVGAGI. V lost 2 bases to trimming and J lost 8 bases, with 9 bases between them. This CDR3 spans 13 amino acids. CDR3 residues: CASSYRGREKLFF. Written as DNA, the CDR3 is TGTGCCAGCAGTTACAGGGGAAGAGAAAAACTGTTTTTT.

The chain joins TRBV5-5 to TRBJ2-5, with D unclear. Germline CDR1 and CDR2: SGHKS and YYEKEE (reference sequence). The CDR3 totals 14 residues. With 1 base removed from V and 5 bases from J, the gap between germline ends came to 12 bases. The CDR3 region has the DNA TGTGCCAGCAGCTTGCGAGACCCCGGGGAGACCCAGTACTTC. Translating gives CASSLRDPGETQYF.

The V gene is TRBV10-3, the J gene TRBJ2-7; tentatively, D is TRBD1 (5 bases). The CDR3 totals 14 residues. CDR1 is ENHRY and CDR2 is SYGVKD in the germline V gene. Trimming cost V 6 bases and J 3 bases, with 15 bases left between them. The CDR3 DNA follows: TGTGCCATCAGCCCCGGCAGTAGGGGCTACGAGCAGTACTTC. It is translated as CAISPGSRGYEQYF.

CDR3 in amino acids: CASSEIQGSQETQYF. The DNA of the CDR3 is TGTGCCAGCAGTGAAATACAGGGATCCCAAGAGACCCAGTACTTC. The chain joins TRBV6-1 to TRBJ2-5; perhaps TRBD1 as D (6 bases). CDR1 and CDR2 from the germline V gene are MNHNS and SASEGT. The CDR3 contains 15 residues. Trimming left V 2 bases short and J 1 base short, with 11 bases between.

The V call is TRBV5-1, the J call TRBJ2-7; 7 bases fit TRBD2. CDR1 and CDR2 from the germline V gene are SGHRS and YFSETQ. V gave up 2 bases and J gave up 2 bases; unmatched junction bases: 4. The CDR3 runs to 14 residues. The CDR3 nucleotides are TGCGCCAGCAGCTTCCGGGACTACCCCTACGAGCAGTACTTC. This codes for CASSFRDYPYEQYF.

The chain's CDR3 is CASNGGGRGSPLHF. The CDR3 DNA follows: TGTGCCAGCAATGGCGGTGGGAGAGGTTCACCCCTCCACTTT. The V and J genes are TRBV2 and TRBJ1-6; D gene unclear. The germline V gene encodes CDR1 SNHLY and CDR2 FYNNEI. The CDR3 spans 14 residues. The ends were cut back, 7 bases at V and 9 bases at J, with 16 bases in the middle.

The gene calls are TRBV19 and TRBJ1-1, with a possible D match to TRBD1 (6 bases). This CDR3 has 15 amino acids. Germline lookup yields CDR1 LNHDA and CDR2 SQIVND (reference sequence). V gave up 5 bases and J gave up 0 bases, with 13 bases separating them. The CDR3 DNA reads as TGTGCCAGTAGTCCCCTGGGACAATTGAACACTGAAGCTTTCTTT. This sequence encodes CASSPLGQLNTEAFF.

In its sample, this clone was seen once. This chain joins TRBV5-4 and TRBJ2-1; TRBD1 is a possible D gene (6 bases). The V gene lost 2 bases and the J gene lost 6 bases, with 9 bases spanning the gap. The germline V gene has CDR1 SGHNT and CDR2 YYREEE (reference sequence). The CDR3 is made up of 13 amino acids. The CDR3: CASSFRDINEQFF. CDR3 coding DNA: TGTGCCAGCAGCTTCCGGGACATCAATGAGCAGTTCTTC.

This clone was seen more than once but under ten times. The rearrangement links TRBV6-1 to TRBJ1-5, with D perhaps TRBD1 (5 bases). Per germline, CDR1 MNHNS and CDR2 SASEGT. V was trimmed by 2 bases and J by 5 bases, leaving 13 bases between them. This CDR3 has 15 residues. The CDR3 DNA reads TGTGCCAGCAGTGAAATCGGGCGGGGGGATCAGCCCCAGCATTTT. This sequence encodes CASSEIGRGDQPQHF.

The chain links TRBV28 to TRBJ2-2, with 12 bases identical to TRBD2. CDR1 is MDHEN, CDR2 SYDVKM, per germline. The V gene end was trimmed by 2 bases and the J gene end by 6 bases; junction bases not matched to a gene: 4. The CDR3 totals 16 residues. For the CDR3, the DNA is TGTGCCAGCAGTTTACAGGGACTAGCGGGTTCCGGGGAGCTGTTTTTT. It is translated as CASSLQGLAGSGELFF.

A word on this clone: The CDR3 does not end in the conserved phenylalanine or tryptophan, so this is likely a read error. The DNA is left out, because the CDR3 cannot be placed on it with certainty; the CDR3 is given as TCRdb lists it. The V and J genes are TRBV23-1 and TRBJ2-7; no DNA check was done on the table's D call, TRBD1. TRBV23-1 qualifies as an ORF whose function is uncertain. The CDR3 length equals 12 residues, ends included. The CDR3 sequence is CASSQPARLRAN.

The chain carries TRBV12-5 and TRBJ2-5; 8 bases are shared with TRBD1. The germline gives CDR1 LGHNT, CDR2 FRNRAP. The CDR3 sequence is 14 residues long. With V trimmed by 7 bases and J by 5 bases, 9 bases remained unmatched. The CDR3 coding sequence is TGTGCTAGTGCCCTCGGACAGGGTTTGGAGACCCAGTACTTC. Its translation: CASALGQGLETQYF.

The chain uses TRBV2 and TRBJ2-6; D gene ambiguous. The V end lost 4 bases, the J end lost 0 bases, and 4 bases lay between the germline ends. CDR3 size: 14 residues. The V gene's germline CDR1 is SNHLY and CDR2 FYNNEI. The CDR3 nucleotides are TGTGCCAGCAGTGTAGACTCTGGGGCCAACGTCCTGACTTTC. Its protein product is CASSVDSGANVLTF.

The chain employs TRBV28 and TRBJ1-3; D remains unclear. With 6 bases removed from V and 4 bases from J, the gap between germline ends came to 10 bases. Germline V gene data show CDR1 as MDHEN and CDR2 as SYDVKM. The CDR3 length is 13 residues. CDR3 in DNA: TGTGCCAGCAGAAAGACTGGAGGAAACACCATATATTTT. Residues: CASRKTGGNTIYF.

J is TRBJ1-4 and V is TRBV2; 12 bases match TRBD1. The CDR3 length is 16 residues. CDR1 is SNHLY, CDR2 FYNNEI, per germline. The V and J ends lost 9 bases and 8 bases, in that order; junction bases with no gene match: 13. CDR3 in amino acids: CASFPGQGAGREKLFF. DNA for the CDR3: TGTGCCAGTTTCCCGGGACAGGGGGCGGGCAGGGAAAAACTGTTTTTT.

The J gene is TRBJ2-1, the V gene TRBV6-4; D is unresolved. V was clipped by 4 bases and J by 6 bases, with 13 bases between them. The CDR3 runs 14 residues. Germline-derived CDR1 and CDR2 are MRHNA and SNTAGT. The CDR3 DNA reads TGTGCCAGCAGTGTAGCCCTGACCTCCAATGAGCAGTTCTTC. Its protein is CASSVALTSNEQFF.

The rearrangement uses TRBV5-1 and TRBJ2-2; D possibly corresponds to TRBD1 (5 bases). The V end was cut by 1 base, the J end by 8 bases, with 18 bases between. The CDR3 is 16 residues long. Germline loops: CDR1 SGHRS, CDR2 YFSETQ. CDR3 nucleotides: TGCGCCAGCAGCTTGTTGCCAGGGATGGGGTCGGGGGAGCTGTTTTTT. It yields the protein CASSLLPGMGSGELFF.

The chain employs TRBV19 and TRBJ2-7; 9 positions match TRBD2. The CDR3 loop spans 14 amino acids. From germline, CDR1 is LNHDA and CDR2 SQIVND (reference sequence). After removal of 4 bases from V and 4 bases from J, the junction contained 5 bases not matched to a gene. CDR3 sequence: CASSNLGLAYEQYF. The DNA of the CDR3 is TGTGCCAGTAGTAATTTGGGACTAGCTTACGAGCAGTACTTC.

This clone was seen only once. V usage is TRBV28 and J usage is TRBJ2-1; 12 nucleotides match TRBD1. Germline CDR1 MDHEN, CDR2 SYDVKM. This CDR3 is built from 15 residues. Trimming at V came to 6 bases and at J to 4 bases, leaving 4 bases not matched to a gene. The CDR3 is CASRAGQGAYNEQFF. Written as DNA, the CDR3 is TGTGCCAGCAGAGCGGGACAGGGGGCTTACAATGAGCAGTTCTTC.

This sequence joins TRBV5-1 and TRBJ1-4, with no clear D. Germline loops: CDR1 SGHRS, CDR2 YFSETQ. With 0 bases removed from V and 0 bases from J, the gap between germline ends came to 9 bases. The CDR3 is 16 residues long. CDR3 protein: CASSLDSLATNEKLFF. In DNA form, the CDR3 reads TGCGCCAGCAGCTTGGACAGTTTAGCAACTAATGAAAAACTGTTTTTT.

V gene TRBV5-1 combines with J gene TRBJ2-5; 7 nucleotides match TRBD1. This CDR3 is 15 amino acids long. The germline CDR1 and CDR2 sequences are SGHRS and YFSETQ. V was pared by 4 bases and J by 5 bases, with 11 bases of the junction left unmatched. This CDR3 reads CASSPTTTGRETQYF. For the CDR3, the DNA is TGCGCCAGCAGCCCGACGACGACAGGGCGGGAGACCCAGTACTTC.

The V and J genes are TRBV2 and TRBJ2-5; 7 bases are shared with TRBD2. Germline V CDR1 and CDR2: SNHLY, FYNNEI. The CDR3 contains 16 residues. V shed 3 bases, J shed 4 bases, and the junction held 11 bases outside the gene matches. CDR3 amino acids: CASSDLGRGGRETQYF. The CDR3 DNA reads as TGTGCCAGCAGTGATCTGGGGAGGGGAGGACGAGAGACCCAGTACTTC.

The chain recombines TRBV7-9 with TRBJ2-7; tentatively, D is TRBD2 (5 bases). The CDR3 has 16 amino acids. Trimming removed 1 base at V and 0 bases at J, with 13 bases between. Germline V gene lookup returns CDR1 SEHNR and CDR2 FQNEAQ (reference sequence). The CDR3 spells CASSLVSGLSSYEQYF. CDR3 DNA: TGTGCCAGCAGCTTAGTAAGCGGCTTAAGCTCCTACGAGCAGTACTTC.

This chain joins TRBV28 and TRBJ2-7; 7 nucleotides agree with TRBD2. V shed 7 bases, J shed 2 bases, and the junction held 5 bases outside the gene matches. Germline V gene data show CDR1 as MDHEN and CDR2 as SYDVKM. The CDR3 has 13 amino acids. This CDR3 is CASTSLAAYEQYF. DNA for the CDR3: TGTGCCAGCACTTCTCTAGCGGCCTACGAGCAGTACTTC.

V and J are TRBV28 and TRBJ1-6; D perhaps matches TRBD1 (6 bases). Trimming stripped 6 bases from V and 10 bases from J, with 19 bases between. Germline lookup yields CDR1 MDHEN and CDR2 SYDVKM. The CDR3 has 15 amino acids. CDR3 sequence: CASRAPQGWTSPLHF. CDR3 sequence (DNA): TGTGCCAGCAGAGCCCCTCAGGGGTGGACCTCACCCCTCCACTTT.

CDR3 amino acids: CATAQQINYGYTF. CDR3 bases: TGTGCCACCGCTCAACAGATTAACTATGGCTACACCTTC. The V call is TRBV28, the J call TRBJ1-2; D ambiguous. The germline gives CDR1 MDHEN, CDR2 SYDVKM. The CDR3 is made up of 13 amino acids. The ends were cut back, 10 bases at V and 1 base at J, with 13 bases in the middle.